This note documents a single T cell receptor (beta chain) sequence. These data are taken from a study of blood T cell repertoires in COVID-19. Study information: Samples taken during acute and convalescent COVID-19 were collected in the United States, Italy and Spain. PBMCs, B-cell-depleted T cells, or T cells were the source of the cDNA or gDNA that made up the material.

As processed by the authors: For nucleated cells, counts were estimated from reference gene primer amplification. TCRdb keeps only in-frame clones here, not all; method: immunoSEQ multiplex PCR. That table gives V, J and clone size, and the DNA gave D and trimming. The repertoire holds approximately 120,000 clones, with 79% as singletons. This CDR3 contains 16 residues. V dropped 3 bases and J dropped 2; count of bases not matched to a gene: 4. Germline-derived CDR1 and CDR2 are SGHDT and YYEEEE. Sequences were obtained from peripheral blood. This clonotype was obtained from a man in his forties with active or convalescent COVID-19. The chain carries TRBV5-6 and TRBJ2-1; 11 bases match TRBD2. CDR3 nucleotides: TGTGCCAGCAGCTGGTATAGCGGGGGGGCCTACAATGAGCAGTTCTTC. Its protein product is CASSWYSGGAYNEQFF. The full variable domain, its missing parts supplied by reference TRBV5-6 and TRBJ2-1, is DAGVTQSPTHLIKTRGQQVTLRCSPKSGHDTVSWYQQALGQGPQFIFQYYEEEERQRGNFPDRFSGHQFPNYSSELNVNALLLGDSALYLCASSWYSGGAYNEQFFGPGTRLTVL.